Below, one T cell receptor (beta chain) is given with its context. Germline loops: CDR1 DFQATT, CDR2 SNEGSKA (reference sequence). The CDR3 length is 14 residues. The V segment lost 6 bases and the J segment 3 bases; nucleotides outside the gene matches: 6. The record originates from a study of CD8 T cells in Susac syndrome. When the RNA was reverse transcribed, random hexamers were used with an input of roughly 0.5 to 1 ug. TCRdb used MiXCR to reprocess the immunoSEQ multiplex PCR reads, holding one entry per CDR3 protein. The data contain roughly 80,000 distinct CDR3 sequences, 85% to 95% of them singletons.

This receptor was taken from a human donor in good health. The sequencing sample was made of CD8+ T cells from PBMCs. V is TRBV20-1 and J is TRBJ2-7, with 12 bases lining up with TRBD1. CDR3 nucleotide sequence: TGCAGTGCGGGGGACAGGGGGCCTTACTACGAGCAGTACGTC. Amino acid sequence: CSAGDRGPYYEQYV.